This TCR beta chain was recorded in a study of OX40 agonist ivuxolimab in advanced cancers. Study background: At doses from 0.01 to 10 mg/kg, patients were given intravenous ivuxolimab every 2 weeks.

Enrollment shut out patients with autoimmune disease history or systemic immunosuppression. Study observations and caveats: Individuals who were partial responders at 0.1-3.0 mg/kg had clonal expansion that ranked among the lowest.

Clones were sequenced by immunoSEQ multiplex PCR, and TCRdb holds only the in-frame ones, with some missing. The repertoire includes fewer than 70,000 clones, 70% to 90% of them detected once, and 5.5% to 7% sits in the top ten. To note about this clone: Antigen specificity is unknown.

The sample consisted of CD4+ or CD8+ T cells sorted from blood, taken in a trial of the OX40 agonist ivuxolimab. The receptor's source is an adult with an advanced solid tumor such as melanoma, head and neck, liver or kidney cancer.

CDR3 in amino acids: CASSPGGVAYEQYF. The CDR3 DNA reads TGTGCCAGCTCACCAGGGGGGGTAGCCTACGAGCAGTACTTC. The chain combines TRBV18 with TRBJ2-7, with 7 bases aligning to TRBD2. V lost 2 bases to trimming and J lost 2 bases; unmatched junction nucleotides: 3. This CDR3 has 14 residues. Germline assignment: CDR1 KGHSH and CDR2 LQKENI.